Ten or more counts support the clone carrying this TCR beta chain. The antigen is not known. The data stem from a study of T-cell reconstitution after alpha-beta-depleted transplantation in children. Findings and limits, study-wide: T-cell numbers and diversity, one year after transplant, stemmed largely from T cells that were newly produced. Several hundred expanded graft clones reportedly gave rise to the alpha-beta T cells present about two months after transplant. After transplant, high TCRbeta diversity at day 60 in some patients arose from surviving recipient T cells and thymic progenitors.

Preparing the TCRbeta library involved the use of unique molecular identifiers. TCRdb re-called the PCR reads with MiXCR, one entry per CDR3 protein. The sample has 700,000 or so distinct CDR3 sequences, approximately 14% seen once. The CDR3 length is 14 residues. Germline CDR1 SGHRS, CDR2 YFSETQ. V shed 7 bases and J 6 bases; nucleotides not matched to a gene: 10. The receptor was derived from a girl between 2 and 10 years old with congenital amegakaryocytic thrombocytopenia, due to receive a stem cell transplant. The source material was PBMCs, sampled before TCRalphabeta/CD19-depleted stem cell transplant. The chain recombines TRBV5-1 with TRBJ2-1; 7 nucleotides match TRBD2. CDR3 residues: CASFLTSSGNEQFF. In DNA form, the CDR3 reads TGCGCCAGCTTCCTAACCTCTAGCGGCAATGAGCAGTTCTTC.